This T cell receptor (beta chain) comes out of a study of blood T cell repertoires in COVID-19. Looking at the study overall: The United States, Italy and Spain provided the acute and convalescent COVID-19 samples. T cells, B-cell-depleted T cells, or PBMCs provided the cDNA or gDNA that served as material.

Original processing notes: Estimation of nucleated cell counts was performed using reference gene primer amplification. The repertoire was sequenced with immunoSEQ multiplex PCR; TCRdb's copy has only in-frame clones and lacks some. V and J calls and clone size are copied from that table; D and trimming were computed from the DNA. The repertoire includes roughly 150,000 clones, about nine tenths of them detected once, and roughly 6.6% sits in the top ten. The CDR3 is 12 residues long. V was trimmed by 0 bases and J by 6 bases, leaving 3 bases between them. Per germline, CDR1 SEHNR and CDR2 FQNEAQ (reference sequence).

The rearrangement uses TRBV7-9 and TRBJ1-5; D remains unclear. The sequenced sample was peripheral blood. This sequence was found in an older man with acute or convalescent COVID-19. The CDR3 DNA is TGTGCCAGCAGCTTAGCGGCTCAGCCCCAGCATTTT. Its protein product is CASSLAAQPQHF.